Listed below are T cell receptor beta chains from one sample, sequenced in a study of lymphopenia after photon versus proton radiotherapy. The table came from immunoSEQ multiplex PCR; TCRdb's copy has only in-frame clones and leaves some out. Here the sample spans over 10,000 clones, less than 90% being singletons. The specimen comprised peripheral blood, sampled from a patient treated with photon-based radiotherapy. These receptors came from a man aged 55 to 70 with pancreatic cancer. CDR3s include the opening cysteine and the closing phenylalanine or tryptophan. The D gene is left open where the match is weak. Size tells how often a clone was seen (once, few, many) or the class of an expanded clone, and some rows leave it out.

TGTGCCAGTAGGGCTAGCGGGGTGGCCGGGGAGCTGTTTTTT CASRASGVAGELFF TRBD2 14 TRBJ2-2 . TRBV19
TGTGCCAGCAGGGTGGGGGGGCCTCCCTACGAGCAGTACTTC CASRVGGPPYEQYF . 14 TRBJ2-7 . TRBV5-5
TGCGCCAGCAGCCCCGGGACAGGGGGCGAGCAGTACTTC CASSPGTGGEQYF TRBD1 13 TRBJ2-7 once TRBV10-2
TGTGCCAGCTCAATCACAGGGCAAGGACAGCCCCAGCATTTT CASSITGQGQPQHF . 14 TRBJ1-5 . TRBV18
TGTGCCAGCAGCTTGGACAGGGTCCCGAGCAATGAGCAGTTCTTC CASSLDRVPSNEQFF . 15 TRBJ2-1 . TRBV5-5
TGTGCCAGCAGCCGATCCGGGACATCTGTCCGTACGCAGTATTTT CASSRSGTSVRTQYF . 15 TRBJ2-3 . TRBV14
TGCAGCGTTGGACAGGTGAACACTGAAGCTTTCTTT CSVGQVNTEAFF . 12 TRBJ1-1 . TRBV29-1
TGTGCCAGCAGCTCGTCGACTAGCGGGGGCCAAGAGACCCAGTACTTC CASSSSTSGGQETQYF TRBD2 16 TRBJ2-5 . TRBV7-2
TGCGCCAGCAGCCAAGATGGGTATGAGCAGTTCTTC CASSQDGYEQFF . 12 TRBJ2-1 . TRBV4-3
TGTGCCAGCAGCTTGGAGGGGAGACACTATGGCTACACCTTC CASSLEGRHYGYTF . 14 TRBJ1-2 few TRBV5-6
TGCAGTGCTAGTGAGGGGTCTATTCAGTACTTC CSASEGSIQYF . 11 TRBJ2-4 . TRBV20-1
TGTGCCACCAGCACCGACAGCCAAGAGACCCAGTACTTC CATSTDSQETQYF . 13 TRBJ2-5 . TRBV15
TGTGCCAGCAGCCTGGGGCAGCACAATGAGCAGTTCTTC CASSLGQHNEQFF . 13 TRBJ2-1 . TRBV6-4
TGTGCCAGCAGCTTACGGCCTCGGGCGGGTGATACGCAGTATTTT CASSLRPRAGDTQYF . 15 TRBJ2-3 . TRBV11-3
TGTGCCAGTAGTATAAGTAAACAAGAGACCCAGTACTTC CASSISKQETQYF . 13 TRBJ2-5 . TRBV19
TGTGCCAGCTCACCATCAGGGAGGTCAGATACGCAGTATTTT CASSPSGRSDTQYF . 14 TRBJ2-3 . TRBV18
TGTGCCAGTAGCCCGGGACTATACGAGCAGTACTTC CASSPGLYEQYF TRBD2 12 TRBJ2-7 few TRBV19